Listed below are T cell receptor beta chains from one sample, sequenced in a study of vaccination and CD4 T cells after COVID-19. Their antigen targets remain unknown. From the PCR reads, TCRdb called clonotypes with MiXCR, one entry per CDR3 protein. Here the sample spans about 23,000 distinct CDR3 sequences, roughly 44% being singletons. The source material was CD4+ T cells from blood, cultured in vitro, sampled before SARS-CoV-2 vaccination. Receptor source: a human donor who received a COVID-19 vaccine. The CDR3 runs from the conserved cysteine through the conserved F or W. D genes are given only for firm matches. Clone size appears in some rows only: once, few, many, or a class for an expanded clone.

D gene,V gene,clone size,J gene,CDR3 DNA,CDR3 protein
NA,TRBV30,NA,TRBJ2-3,TGTGCCTGGACTGGGACTAGCACAGATACGCAGTATTTT,CAWTGTSTDTQYF
TRBD1,TRBV27,NA,TRBJ1-1,TGTGCCACCTGGACCCGGGACAGGGGATTCACTGAAGCTTTCTTT,CATWTRDRGFTEAFF
NA,TRBV6-1,NA,TRBJ1-1,TGTGCCAGCAGTGATCTGCAGGGAGAGGGCACTGAAGCTTTCTTT,CASSDLQGEGTEAFF
TRBD1,TRBV7-9,once,TRBJ1-1,TGTGCCAGCATCCTCCTCGGACAGGGCACTGAAGCTTTCTTT,CASILLGQGTEAFF
TRBD1,TRBV7-8,few,TRBJ1-2,TGTGCCAGCAGCCCGGACAGGGCTAGCTATGGCTACACCTTC,CASSPDRASYGYTF
NA,TRBV2,NA,TRBJ1-2,TGTGCCAGCAGTGCCCGGGCCCATAACTATGGCTACACCTTC,CASSARAHNYGYTF
NA,TRBV5-4,NA,TRBJ2-3,TGTGCCAGCAACGGGGAGAGCACAGATACGCAGTATTTT,CASNGESTDTQYF
TRBD2,TRBV6-5,NA,TRBJ2-3,TGTGCCAGCAGTTACTCGAGGTCGTCTGCGGGGGGCACAGATACGCAGTATTTT,CASSYSRSSAGGTDTQYF
TRBD1,TRBV20-1,few,TRBJ1-5,TGCAGTGCTAGAGTTGGACAGGGGGCGTTTCAGCCCCAGCATTTT,CSARVGQGAFQPQHF
NA,TRBV7-3,NA,TRBJ2-3,TGTGCCAGCAGCTTAACCTCCCCAGCATCCACAGATACGCAGTATTTT,CASSLTSPASTDTQYF
NA,TRBV15,few,TRBJ1-4,TGTGCCACCAGCAGTGAACAGGGAAAACTGTTTTTT,CATSSEQGKLFF
TRBD1,TRBV19,NA,TRBJ2-7,TGTGCCAGTAGTAAGGGACAGGGGCCATACGAGCAGTACTTC,CASSKGQGPYEQYF
NA,TRBV7-2,NA,TRBJ1-2,TGTGCCAGCAGCCCAGAGGGACTCAGTATCTATGGCTACACCTTC,CASSPEGLSIYGYTF
TRBD1,TRBV7-2,NA,TRBJ2-5,TGTGCCAGCAGCTTAGCGGGGACAGCCCAAGAGACCCAGTACTTC,CASSLAGTAQETQYF
TRBD1,TRBV12-3/TRBV12-4,NA,TRBJ1-1,TGTGCCAGCAGCGACGACCAGGGGGCTGGGTACACTGAAGCTTTCTTT,CASSDDQGAGYTEAFF
NA,TRBV6-5,few,TRBJ1-2,TGTGCCAGCAGTTACGGAGACAGAAGCGGCTACACCTTC,CASSYGDRSGYTF
NA,TRBV7-9,NA,TRBJ1-1,TGTGCCAGCAGCTTAGGTGGGCGGGATGAAGCTTTCTTT,CASSLGGRDEAFF
NA,TRBV21-1,NA,TRBJ2-7,TGTGCCAGCAGCGCCCCAAGTCGGACCTTCTACTACGAGCAGTACTTC,CASSAPSRTFYYEQYF
NA,TRBV6-5,NA,TRBJ1-6,TGTGCCAGCAGTTATAGCCCCTTACAGGGCCGAGATTCACCCCTCCACTTT,CASSYSPLQGRDSPLHF
NA,TRBV24-1,few,TRBJ2-1,TGTGCCACCAGTGATCCCCAGGGCCAGTACAATGAGCAGTTCTTC,CATSDPQGQYNEQFF
TRBD1,TRBV7-3,NA,TRBJ1-1,TGTGCCAGCGCTCCCCGGACAGGGGAAGGCACTGAAGCTTTCTTT,CASAPRTGEGTEAFF
NA,TRBV2,NA,TRBJ1-1,TGTGCCAGCAGTGAACAGGCGAACACTGAAGCTTTCTTT,CASSEQANTEAFF
NA,TRBV15,NA,TRBJ2-5,TGTGCCACCAGCAGAGATTATTCCCGGGAGACCCAGTACTTC,CATSRDYSRETQYF
NA,TRBV19,NA,TRBJ1-6,TGTGCCAGTAGTCAAAATTCACCCCTCCACTTT,CASSQNSPLHF
NA,TRBV6-5,once,TRBJ2-2,TGTGCCAGCAGTTACAAGGGGGGGGGGCAGGCGAACACCGGGGAGCTGTTTTTT,CASSYKGGGQANTGELFF
NA,TRBV19,few,TRBJ1-2,TGTGCCAGTAGAACCCACAGGGACATCAACTATGGCTACACCTTC,CASRTHRDINYGYTF
TRBD1,TRBV29-1,once,TRBJ2-7,TGCAGCGTCCGGCTCCCGGGACAGGGAACCTACGAGCAGTACTTC,CSVRLPGQGTYEQYF
NA,TRBV7-8,NA,TRBJ1-5,TGTGCCAGCAGCAAAGACAGGAGCAATCAGCCCCAGCATTTT,CASSKDRSNQPQHF
TRBD2,TRBV24-1,few,TRBJ2-3,TGTGCCACCAGTGAGGCTAGCGGAGAAAGCACAGATACGCAGTATTTT,CATSEASGESTDTQYF
NA,TRBV20-1,NA,TRBJ1-1,TGCAGTGCTAGGTCTCCTGGGGCCACTGAAGCTTTCTTT,CSARSPGATEAFF
NA,TRBV11-3,NA,TRBJ1-2,TGTGCCAGCAGCTCGGGAGTGCAAGGCTACACCTTC,CASSSGVQGYTF
NA,TRBV28,few,TRBJ1-2,TGTGCCAGCAGTTACTATGGGGACTACACCTTC,CASSYYGDYTF
TRBD2,TRBV10-1,NA,TRBJ2-3,TGCGCCAGCAGTGGAACGGGACTAGCGGGGGGCGAGTGGGATACGCAGTATTTT,CASSGTGLAGGEWDTQYF
TRBD2,TRBV20-1,NA,TRBJ2-1,TGCAGTGCTTATCCTAGCGGGGGCCCAATCTCCTACAATGAGCAGTTCTTC,CSAYPSGGPISYNEQFF
TRBD1,TRBV6-5,few,TRBJ2-5,TGTGCCAGCAGTTACCGGACAGGGCTCGGGTATACCCAGTACTTC,CASSYRTGLGYTQYF
TRBD1,TRBV12-3/TRBV12-4,once,TRBJ2-5,TGTGCCACCGACAGGGTGTACCAAGAGACCCAGTACTTC,CATDRVYQETQYF
TRBD1,TRBV19,NA,TRBJ2-5,TGTGCCAGTAGTATAGCGGGACAGGGCGAGGAGACCCAGTACTTC,CASSIAGQGEETQYF
NA,TRBV12-3/TRBV12-4,few,TRBJ1-2,TGTGCCAGCAGTTTAGCGGAGGGTAGTGGCTACACCTTC,CASSLAEGSGYTF
NA,TRBV6-1,NA,TRBJ1-2,TGTGCCAGCTGCCAGGAGATCAACTATGGCTACACCTTC,CASCQEINYGYTF
NA,TRBV27,few,TRBJ1-2,TGTGCCAGCAGTTTATTTTCAGATTGGAACTATGGCTACACCTTC,CASSLFSDWNYGYTF
NA,TRBV11-3,NA,TRBJ2-3,TGTGCCAGCAGCTCTCTTCACCTCAGGGGAGAAGATACGCAGTATTTT,CASSSLHLRGEDTQYF
TRBD1,TRBV6-1,NA,TRBJ1-1,TGTGCCAGCAAACAGGACAGGGCAGCAAACACTGAAGCTTTCTTT,CASKQDRAANTEAFF
NA,TRBV24-1,once,TRBJ2-3,TGTGCCACCAGTGAGAGTAGGGGGACCACAGATACGCAGTATTTT,CATSESRGTTDTQYF